Reported below is one TCR beta chain. Its antigen is unknown. The sample is drawn from a study of T cell repertoires in cytomegalovirus infection. About the research overall: CMV infection together with matching HLA type was indicated by public TCR beta signatures. Study-level findings and limits: The study identified carriers of CMV plus the relevant HLA from cumulative public TCR beta family frequency. CMV-specific TCR beta clonotypes restricted by HLA-C were the ones dominating the ex vivo response.

The CDR3 totals 15 residues. The germline gives CDR1 SQVTM, CDR2 ANQGSEA. The V gene lost 3 bases and the J gene lost 0 bases, with 12 bases spanning the gap. TCRdb reprocessed the reads via MiXCR and lists one record per CDR3 protein. Of approximately 190,000 distinct CDR3 sequences in the sample, about 30% were seen once. The specimen was PBMCs. V usage is TRBV29-1 and J usage is TRBJ2-1; D tentatively reads TRBD1 or TRBD2 (5 bases each). This TCR came from a human donor in good health (CMV status not recorded). Some clones in this sample may be carry-over from other donors' samples. CDR3 nucleotide sequence: TGCAGCGTTGAGAGGGGTGGGGGCTCCTACAATGAGCAGTTCTTC. As protein: CSVERGGGSYNEQFF.